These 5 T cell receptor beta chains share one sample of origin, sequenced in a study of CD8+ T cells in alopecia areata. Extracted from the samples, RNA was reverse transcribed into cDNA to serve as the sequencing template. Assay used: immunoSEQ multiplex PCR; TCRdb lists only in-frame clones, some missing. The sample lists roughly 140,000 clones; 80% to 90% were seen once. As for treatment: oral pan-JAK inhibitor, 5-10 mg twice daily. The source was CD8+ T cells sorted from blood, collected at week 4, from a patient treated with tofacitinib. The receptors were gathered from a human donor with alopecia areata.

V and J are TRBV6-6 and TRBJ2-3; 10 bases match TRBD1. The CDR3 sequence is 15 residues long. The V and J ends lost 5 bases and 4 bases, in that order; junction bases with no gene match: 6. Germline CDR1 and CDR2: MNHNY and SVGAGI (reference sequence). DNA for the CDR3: TGTGCCAGCAGTAAGGGACAGGGGACGGCAGATACGCAGTATTTT. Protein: CASSKGQGTADTQYF.

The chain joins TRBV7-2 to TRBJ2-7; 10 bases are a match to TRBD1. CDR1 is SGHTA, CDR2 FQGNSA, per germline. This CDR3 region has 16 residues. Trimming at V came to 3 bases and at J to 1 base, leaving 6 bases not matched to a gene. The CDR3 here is CASSFLEGQGSYEQYF. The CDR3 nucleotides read TGTGCCAGCAGCTTCCTTGAGGGACAGGGGTCCTACGAGCAGTACTTC.

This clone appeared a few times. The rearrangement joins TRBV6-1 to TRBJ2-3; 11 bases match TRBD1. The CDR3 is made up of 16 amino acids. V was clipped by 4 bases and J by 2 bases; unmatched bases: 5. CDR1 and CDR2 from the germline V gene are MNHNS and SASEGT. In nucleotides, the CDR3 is TGTGCCAGCAGTGTGGACAGGGGGCGTCCCACAGATACGCAGTATTTT. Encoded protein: CASSVDRGRPTDTQYF.

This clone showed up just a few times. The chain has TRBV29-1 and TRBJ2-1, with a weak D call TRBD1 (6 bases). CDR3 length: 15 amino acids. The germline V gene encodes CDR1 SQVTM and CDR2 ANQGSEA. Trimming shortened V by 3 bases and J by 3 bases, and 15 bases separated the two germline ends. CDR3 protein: CSVDGRGYYYNEQFF. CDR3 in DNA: TGCAGCGTTGACGGTAGGGGGTATTACTACAATGAGCAGTTCTTC.

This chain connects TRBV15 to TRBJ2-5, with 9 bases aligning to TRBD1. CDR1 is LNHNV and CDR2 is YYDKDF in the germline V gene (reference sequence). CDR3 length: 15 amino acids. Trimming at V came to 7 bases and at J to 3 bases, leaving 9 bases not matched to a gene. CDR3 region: CATTPEGTGKETQYF. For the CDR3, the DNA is TGTGCCACCACCCCTGAGGGGACAGGGAAAGAGACCCAGTACTTC.